This T cell receptor (beta chain) was obtained from a study of regulatory T cells in long-lasting Graves disease. Time point noted: newly diagnosed GD, antithyroid drugs for less than 3 months. TCR sequences were obtained from RNA taken from PBMCs. Assembly of TCR beta libraries relied on iRepertoire HTBI primers together with Arm-PCR of CDR3 regions. TCRdb analysed the multiplex PCR reads with MiXCR anew, one entry per CDR3 protein. The table includes 450,000 to 600,000 distinct CDR3 sequences, around 16% detected once. The V gene lost 4 bases and the J gene lost 0 bases, with 13 bases spanning the gap. CDR3 length equals 15 residues. Germline CDR1 and CDR2: SGHDN and FVKESK. This clonotype has a count of ten or more. These same data were also listed under a study on T cells in Graves' hyperthyroidism and ophthalmopathy.

Source: peripheral blood mononuclear cells (PBMCs), taken at new diagnosis, from a patient treated with antithyroid drugs. V usage is TRBV14 and J usage is TRBJ2-7; D gene unclear. The sequence came from a man aged 40-49 years with Graves disease. CDR3 sequence reads: CASSPRRPSSYEQYF. Written as DNA, the CDR3 is TGTGCCAGCAGCCCCCGACGTCCGAGCTCCTACGAGCAGTACTTC.